This TCR beta chain came from a study of human T cells and chemical hapten exposure. Whole-study findings and limits: Donors in the study had alopecia, meaning their immune response may differ from healthy people's.

The time point is: patch test 1, 2 weeks after DPC sensitization. Treatment here: therapeutic diphenylcyclopropenone sensitization with weekly scalp DPC. From the RACE reads, TCRdb called clonotypes with MiXCR, one entry per CDR3 protein. The sample has approximately 340,000 distinct CDR3 sequences, about 7% seen once. The CDR3 is 15 residues long. V gave up 3 bases and J gave up 5 bases; unmatched junction bases: 6. In regard to this clonotype: Its matching antigen is unknown.

Here the sequenced sample was whole blood, taken in connection with sensitization to the hapten diphenylcyclopropenone (DPC). This sequence joins TRBV12-3 or TRBV12-4 and TRBJ2-1; 8 bases line up with TRBD2. This TCR was sampled from a woman between 18 and 29 years old with alopecia areata. Some clones in this sample may be carry-over from other donors' samples. The CDR3 protein is CASSFGRGANNEQFF. The CDR3 region has the DNA TGTGCCAGCAGTTTCGGGCGGGGGGCAAACAATGAGCAGTTCTTC.